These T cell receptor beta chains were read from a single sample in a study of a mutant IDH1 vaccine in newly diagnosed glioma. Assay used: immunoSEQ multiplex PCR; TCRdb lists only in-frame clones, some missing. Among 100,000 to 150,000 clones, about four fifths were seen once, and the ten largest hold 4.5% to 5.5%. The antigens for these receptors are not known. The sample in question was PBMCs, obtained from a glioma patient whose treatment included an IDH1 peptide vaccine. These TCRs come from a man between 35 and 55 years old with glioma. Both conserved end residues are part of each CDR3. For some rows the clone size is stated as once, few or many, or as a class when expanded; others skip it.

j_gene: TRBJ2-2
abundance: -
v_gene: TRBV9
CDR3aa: CASSVVSPGGTGELFF

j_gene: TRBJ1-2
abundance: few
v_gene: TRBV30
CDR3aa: CAWTRTGKMGGYTF

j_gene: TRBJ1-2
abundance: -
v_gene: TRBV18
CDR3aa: CASSPNRDYGYTF

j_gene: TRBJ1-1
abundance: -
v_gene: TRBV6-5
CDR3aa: CASHLGGEAFF

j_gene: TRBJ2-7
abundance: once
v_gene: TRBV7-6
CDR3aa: CASSASLAGGDYEQYF

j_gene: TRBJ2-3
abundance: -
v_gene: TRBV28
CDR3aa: CASSSLPDTQYF

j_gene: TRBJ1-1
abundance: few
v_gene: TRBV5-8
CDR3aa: CASSGGGEGPTLNTEAFF

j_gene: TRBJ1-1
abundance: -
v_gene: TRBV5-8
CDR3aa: CASSRGHLNTEAFF

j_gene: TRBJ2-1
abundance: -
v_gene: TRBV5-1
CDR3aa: CASSLGGAGPYNEQFF

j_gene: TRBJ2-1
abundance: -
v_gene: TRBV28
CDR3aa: CASSLGPVYNEQFF

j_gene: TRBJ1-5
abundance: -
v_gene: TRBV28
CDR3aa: CASSYPGGNQPQHF

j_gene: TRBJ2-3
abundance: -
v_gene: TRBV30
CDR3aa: CAWTRGDTQYF

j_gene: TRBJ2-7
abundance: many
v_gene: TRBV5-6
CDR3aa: CASSFGLAGNYEQYF

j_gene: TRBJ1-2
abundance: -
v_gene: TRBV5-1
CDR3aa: CASSLDGSGAYGYTF

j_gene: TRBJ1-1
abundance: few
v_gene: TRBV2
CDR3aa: CASSEEVNTEAFF

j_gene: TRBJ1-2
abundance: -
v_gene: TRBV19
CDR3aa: CASSIAGPYGYTF

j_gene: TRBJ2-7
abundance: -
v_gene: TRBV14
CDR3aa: CASSQEEVGSRVPSYEQYF

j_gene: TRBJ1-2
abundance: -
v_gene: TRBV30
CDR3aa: CAWSVTTNYGYTF

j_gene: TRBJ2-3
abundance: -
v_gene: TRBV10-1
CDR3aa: CASPGLAGGTSSTDTQYF

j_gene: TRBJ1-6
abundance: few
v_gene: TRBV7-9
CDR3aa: CASSPMGGNSPLHF

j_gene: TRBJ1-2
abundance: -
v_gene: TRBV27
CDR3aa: CASSSGGNYGYTF

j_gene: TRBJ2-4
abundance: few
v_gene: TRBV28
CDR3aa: CASSSSAAKNIQYF

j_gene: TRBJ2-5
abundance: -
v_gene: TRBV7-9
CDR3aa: CASSSSGLGETQYF

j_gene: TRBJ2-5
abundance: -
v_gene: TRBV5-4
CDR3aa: CASRSRQGETQYF

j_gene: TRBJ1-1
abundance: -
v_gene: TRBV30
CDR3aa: CAWSVRGMAEAFF

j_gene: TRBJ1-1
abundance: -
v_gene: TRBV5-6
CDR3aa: CASSGPREVKAFF

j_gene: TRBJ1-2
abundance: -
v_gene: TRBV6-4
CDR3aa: CASSWDRGTMDYTF

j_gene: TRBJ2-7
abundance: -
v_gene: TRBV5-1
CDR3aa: CASSLVGAGGSYEQYF

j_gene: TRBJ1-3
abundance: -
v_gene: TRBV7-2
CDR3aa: CASRSGNTIYF

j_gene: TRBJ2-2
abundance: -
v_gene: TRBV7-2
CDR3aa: CASSLEFGELFF

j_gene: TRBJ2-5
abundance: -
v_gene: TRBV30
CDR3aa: CAWIGAGAKTQYF

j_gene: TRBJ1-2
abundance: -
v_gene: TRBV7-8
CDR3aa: CASSLNSASNYGYTF

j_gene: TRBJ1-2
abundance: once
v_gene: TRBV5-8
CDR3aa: CASSLDRGPYGYTF

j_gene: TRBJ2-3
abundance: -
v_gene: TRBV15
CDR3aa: CATSRDETGGSSTDTQYF

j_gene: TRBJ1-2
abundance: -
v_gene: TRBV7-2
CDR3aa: CASSSGGGAAYGYTF

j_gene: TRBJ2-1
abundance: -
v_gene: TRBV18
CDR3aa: CASSPPMSSGRYNEQFF

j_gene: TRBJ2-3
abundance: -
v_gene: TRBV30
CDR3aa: CAWRGLADSADTQYF

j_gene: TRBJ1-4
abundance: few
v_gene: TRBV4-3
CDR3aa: CASSQGGGSEKLFF

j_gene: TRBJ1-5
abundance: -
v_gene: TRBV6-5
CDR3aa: CASSYSPSQDQPQHF

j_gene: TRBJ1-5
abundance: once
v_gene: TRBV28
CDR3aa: CASSSDRSYQPQHF

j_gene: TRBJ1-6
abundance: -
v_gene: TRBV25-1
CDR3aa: CASSESGRLSPLHF

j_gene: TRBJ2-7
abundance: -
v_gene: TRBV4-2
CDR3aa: CASSAPNRGPYEQYF

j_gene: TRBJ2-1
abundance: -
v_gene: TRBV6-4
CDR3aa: CASSALFYSGRHYNEQFF

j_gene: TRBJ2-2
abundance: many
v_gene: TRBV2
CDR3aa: CASREDGFTGELFF

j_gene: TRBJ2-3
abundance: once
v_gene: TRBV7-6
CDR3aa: CASRDRRPTDTQYF

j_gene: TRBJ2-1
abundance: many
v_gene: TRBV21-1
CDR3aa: CASSKPARAYNEQFF

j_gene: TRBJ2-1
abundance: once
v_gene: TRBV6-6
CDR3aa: CASSGGTGPYNEQFF

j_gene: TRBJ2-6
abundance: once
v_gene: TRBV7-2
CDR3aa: CASSFRGASSGANVLTF

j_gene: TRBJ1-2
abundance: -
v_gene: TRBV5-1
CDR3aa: CASSLGIRQGTNYGYTF

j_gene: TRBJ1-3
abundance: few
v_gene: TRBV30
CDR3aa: CAWRLGTGNTIYF

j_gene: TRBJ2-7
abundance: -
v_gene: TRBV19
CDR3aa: CASSMSARTGFSYEQYF

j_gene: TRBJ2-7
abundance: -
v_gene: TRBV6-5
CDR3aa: CASSKSWGQTYEQYF

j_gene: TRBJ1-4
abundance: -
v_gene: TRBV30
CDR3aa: CAWVWGPGQSNEKLFF

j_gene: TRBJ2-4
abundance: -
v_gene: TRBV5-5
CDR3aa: CASSPTSTGGKNIQYF

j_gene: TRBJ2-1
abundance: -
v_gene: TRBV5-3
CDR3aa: CARSPLRVAGPLYNEQFF